This T cell receptor (beta chain) was documented in a study of identical twins. General study findings and limits: For cord blood, abundant beta clonotypes had fewer insertions, unlike memory repertoires, which showed none. Models came in too low on out-of-frame TCR alpha sharing in monozygotic twins.

A universal primer site arose from template switching, and cDNA bore unique molecular identifiers. TCRdb passed the 5' RACE reads through MiXCR, listing each CDR3 protein once. The table has some 1,700,000 distinct CDR3 sequences, roughly 35% seen once. Every sampled donor was Caucasian and healthy. In the case of this clonotype: Antigen unknown.

The V end lost 6 bases, the J end lost 2 bases, and 13 bases lay between the germline ends. The CDR3 has 14 amino acids. Germline V CDR1 and CDR2: LNHDA, SQIVND (reference sequence). This receptor was obtained from a newborn girl in good health. The sample was cord blood. J is TRBJ1-1 and V is TRBV19, with D maybe TRBD1 (6 bases). The DNA for the CDR3 is TGTGCCAGTAGGACTACAGGGATCAACACTGAAGCTTTCTTT. Its protein is CASRTTGINTEAFF.